Shown below are 14 T cell receptor beta chains from a single sample sequenced in a study of shared clonotypes between healthy human individuals. Generated by immunoSEQ multiplex PCR, the TCRdb table keeps only in-frame clones and is missing some. The data hold 850,000 to 1,100,000 clones, with approximately 77% observed a single time. Sequenced material: memory CD4+ T cells from PBMCs. Documented subset: CD45RA-negative fraction. These receptors were obtained from a man between 18 and 29 years old in good health. Some clones in this sample may be carry-over from other donors' samples.

J is TRBJ2-1 and V is TRBV11-2; D uncertain. Germline V gene lookup returns CDR1 SGHAT and CDR2 FQNNGV. Between the trimmed V and J ends, which lost 0 bases and 5 bases, there was a span of 5 bases. The CDR3 is 13 residues long. As DNA, the CDR3 is TGTGCCAGCAGCTTAGAGCCTCACAATGAGCAGTTCTTC. This encodes CASSLEPHNEQFF.

This clone was observed at least ten times. The chain uses TRBV19 and TRBJ2-2; perhaps TRBD1 as D (6 bases). The CDR3 extends over 16 amino acids. From germline, CDR1 is LNHDA and CDR2 SQIVND (reference sequence). V gave up 4 bases and J gave up 4 bases, with 16 bases separating them. This CDR3 reads CASSTPGHVGTGELFF. The CDR3 nucleotides are TGTGCCAGTAGTACCCCGGGACATGTCGGCACCGGGGAGCTGTTTTTT.

Regarding this clone: The sample has other DNA sequences that encode this CDR3 too. The V gene is TRBV20-1, the J gene TRBJ1-1, with D unclear. The V and J ends lost 3 bases and 8 bases respectively, with 10 bases between them. The V gene's germline CDR1 is DFQATT and CDR2 SNEGSKA (reference sequence). The CDR3 loop spans 11 amino acids. CDR3 DNA sequence: TGCAGTGCTAGGGATCGGAGAGAAGCTTTCTTT. Translated, it gives CSARDRREAFF.

This clone was seen ten or more times. This CDR3 is also generated by other DNA sequences in the sample. The chain couples TRBV2 to TRBJ2-7, with unresolved D. CDR1 and CDR2 (germline): SNHLY, FYNNEI. V lost 1 base to trimming and J lost 6 bases, with 4 bases between them. This CDR3 has 11 residues. CDR3 DNA sequence: TGTGCCAGCAGTGAAGTGACCGAGCAGTACTTC. It specifies CASSEVTEQYF.

This rearrangement joins TRBV4-2 to TRBJ2-5; D call uncertain. The CDR3 length is 16 residues. Germline V gene sequence: CDR1 LGHNA, CDR2 YNFKEQ. Trimming pared 2 bases from V and 4 bases from J, leaving 17 bases between. The CDR3 nucleotides read TGTGCCAGCAGCCAATTGGACGGGCGGTTCGGAGAGACCCAGTACTTC. The encoded protein is CASSQLDGRFGETQYF.

This sequence joins TRBV5-4 and TRBJ2-1; TRBD1 matches at 11 bases. The CDR3 is 15 amino acids. With 5 bases clipped from V and 7 bases from J, the junction kept 8 bases outside the gene matches. The germline V gene has CDR1 SGHNT and CDR2 YYREEE (reference sequence). CDR3 sequence: CASRSGTGGNNEQFF. CDR3 DNA sequence: TGTGCCAGCAGGTCCGGGACAGGGGGGAATAATGAGCAGTTCTTC. The whole variable domain, filled in from reference TRBV5-4 and TRBJ2-1, reads ETGVTQSPTHLIKTRGQQVTLRCSSQSGHNTVSWYQQALGQGPQFIFQYYREEENGRGNFPPRFSGLQFPNYSSELNVNALELDDSALYLCASRSGTGGNNEQFFGPGTRLTVL.

The V gene is TRBV5-4, the J gene TRBJ2-7; D unresolved. This CDR3 has 14 residues. V was trimmed by 0 bases and J by 2 bases, leaving 9 bases between them. Germline CDR1 SGHNT, CDR2 YYREEE (reference sequence). Written as DNA, the CDR3 is TGTGCCAGCAGCTTGGATGGCCCTACCTACGAGCAGTACTTC. The encoded protein is CASSLDGPTYEQYF. The full variable domain, its missing parts supplied by reference TRBV5-4 and TRBJ2-7, is ETGVTQSPTHLIKTRGQQVTLRCSSQSGHNTVSWYQQALGQGPQFIFQYYREEENGRGNFPPRFSGLQFPNYSSELNVNALELDDSALYLCASSLDGPTYEQYFGPGTRLTVT.

V and J are TRBV6-6 and TRBJ1-5, with D tentatively TRBD1 (6 bases). Germline V lookup: CDR1 MNHNY, CDR2 SVGAGI (reference sequence). The V and J ends lost 6 bases and 3 bases respectively, with 18 bases between them. This CDR3 comprises 16 residues. CDR3 bases: TGTGCCAGCAGAAACCAGGGGACCTTCAACAATCAGCCCCAGCATTTT. Encoded protein: CASRNQGTFNNQPQHF.

The rearrangement joins TRBV6-6 to TRBJ2-3; 9 positions match TRBD2. The germline CDR1 and CDR2 sequences are MNHNY and SVGAGI (reference sequence). J lost 0 bases, V lost 7 bases, and 8 bases had no gene match. This CDR3 contains 16 residues. The CDR3 sequence: CASTGTSRISTDTQYF. The CDR3 DNA reads TGTGCCAGCACCGGGACTAGCAGAATAAGCACAGATACGCAGTATTTT.

This clone was observed a single time. This chain connects TRBV6-1 to TRBJ1-2; 11 nucleotides align to TRBD1. V gave up 8 bases and J gave up 2 bases; unmatched junction bases: 4. This CDR3 comprises 14 residues. Germline V gene lookup returns CDR1 MNHNS and CDR2 SASEGT. Here the CDR3 DNA reads TGTGCCAGCGTATGGACAGGGGGCAACTATGGCTACACCTTC. Encoded protein: CASVWTGGNYGYTF.

As to this clone: This same CDR3 is encoded by further DNA sequences in the sample. The chain carries TRBV28 and TRBJ1-5; D ambiguous. V lost 5 bases and J 3 bases, leaving 5 bases between the germline ends. The CDR3 has 12 amino acids. CDR1 is MDHEN, CDR2 SYDVKM, per germline. This CDR3 is CASSLDNQPQHF. The CDR3 nucleotides are TGTGCCAGCAGTCTCGACAATCAGCCCCAGCATTTT.

The V and J genes are TRBV7-8 and TRBJ1-3, with D uncertain. V gave up 3 bases and J gave up 0 bases, with 12 bases separating them. There are 16 residues in the CDR3. CDR1 and CDR2 (germline): SGHVS, FQNEAQ. The CDR3 DNA sequence: TGTGCCAGCAGCTTCCAGACGGGGTTCTCTGGAAACACCATATATTTT. Its translation: CASSFQTGFSGNTIYF.

In regard to this clone: This sample also contains other DNA sequences that code for the same CDR3. This CDR3 is CASSPPGNEQFF. Here the CDR3 DNA reads TGTGCCAGCTCACCACCGGGCAATGAGCAGTTCTTC. The chain has TRBV18 and TRBJ2-1; no clear D. This CDR3 region has 12 residues. Trimming cost V 0 bases and J 6 bases, with 3 bases left between them. CDR1 and CDR2 from the germline V gene are KGHSH and LQKENI.

As regards this clone: This specimen includes other DNA sequences encoding the same CDR3. The chain has TRBV5-1 and TRBJ2-5; D gene ambiguous. V lost 2 bases and J 2 bases, leaving 7 bases between the germline ends. Germline V gene lookup returns CDR1 SGHRS and CDR2 YFSETQ. This CDR3 contains 13 residues. The CDR3 DNA follows: TGCGCCAGCAGCTTCGGCGCGCAAGAGACCCAGTACTTC. Encoded protein: CASSFGAQETQYF.